This T cell receptor beta chain comes out of a study of T cells expressing NK-cell markers. Whole-study context: Sorted CD3+CD56+NKG2C+, CD3+CD56+NKG2C- and CD3+CD56-NKG2C+ T cells provided the TCR beta repertoires. Eight donors were sequenced, of whom seven were HCMV-seropositive, while the remaining one was HCMV-seronegative. Study-level findings and limits: Clarity on HCMV specificity was lacking for the expanded NKG2C+ T cell clones.

Germline-derived CDR1 and CDR2 are MNHEY and SMNVEV (reference sequence). The CDR3 extends over 14 amino acids. About this clonotype itself: Its antigen is unidentified.

A 5'RACE template switching approach incorporating UMIs was used to make TCR beta cDNA. TCRdb processed the 5' RACE reads again and assigns one entry to each CDR3 protein, with no DNA. In all, the sample yields about 380,000 distinct CDR3 sequences. Sequences were obtained from blood T cells: a sorted CD56 or NKG2C T cell subset, CD4+ or CD8+ T cells, or bulk PBMC T cells (not recorded which). The sequence was collected from a man aged 18-75 years in good health. The chain has TRBV27 and TRBJ1-1; TCRdb proposes TRBD1, but this gene call is untestable without DNA. The chain's CDR3 is CASSWGRQGTEAFF.